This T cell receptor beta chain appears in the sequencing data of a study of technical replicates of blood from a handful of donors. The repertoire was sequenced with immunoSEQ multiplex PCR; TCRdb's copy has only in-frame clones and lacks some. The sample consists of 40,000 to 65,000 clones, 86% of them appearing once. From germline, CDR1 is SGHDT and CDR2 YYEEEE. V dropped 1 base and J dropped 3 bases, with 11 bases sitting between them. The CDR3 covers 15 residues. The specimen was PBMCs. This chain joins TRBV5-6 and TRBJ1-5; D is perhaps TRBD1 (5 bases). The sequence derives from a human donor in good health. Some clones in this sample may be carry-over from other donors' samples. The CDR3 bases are TGTGCCAGCAGCTTGAGAGCAGGGCCCAATCAGCCCCAGCATTTT. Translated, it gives CASSLRAGPNQPQHF. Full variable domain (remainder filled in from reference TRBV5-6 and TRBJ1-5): DAGVTQSPTHLIKTRGQQVTLRCSPKSGHDTVSWYQQALGQGPQFIFQYYEEEERQRGNFPDRFSGHQFPNYSSELNVNALLLGDSALYLCASSLRAGPNQPQHFGDGTRLSIL.